This TCR beta chain was documented in a study of beta chain features in type 1 diabetes. A remark on this clone: Antigen unknown.

As every portion of the isolated RNA was reverse transcribed, the sequencing read expressed TCRB transcripts. Clones were read by immunoSEQ multiplex PCR, and TCRdb kept only the in-frame ones, dropping some. Among roughly 53,000 clones listed, roughly two fifths were seen once. Study findings and constraints: All four CD4+ subsets of Type 1 diabetes patients contained TCRB CDR3s that were moderately but significantly shorter.

Trimming cost V 5 bases and J 6 bases; bases outside gene matches: 13. Germline loops: CDR1 MNHNY, CDR2 SVGAGI (reference sequence). The CDR3 covers 15 residues. Sequenced sample: Tregs from blood. The sequence came from a man aged 25-45 years with type 1 diabetes. The chain combines TRBV6-6 with TRBJ2-7; 7 bases match TRBD2. The CDR3 is CASSPALGEGLEQYF. In DNA, the CDR3 is TGTGCCAGCAGTCCAGCCTTAGGGGAGGGCCTCGAGCAGTACTTC.